One T cell receptor beta chain is described in this entry. One Seattle source followed patients from active infection through their disease course. This sample was included in a study of blood T cell repertoires in COVID-19. Across the whole study: Specimens from acute and convalescent COVID-19 originated in the United States, Italy and Spain.

The V end lost 5 bases, the J end lost 2 bases, and 10 bases lay between the germline ends. Per germline, CDR1 SGHAT and CDR2 FQDESV (reference sequence). This CDR3 is 13 amino acids long. In the study's own analysis: From reference gene primer amplification, estimates of nucleated cell counts were derived. The table came from immunoSEQ multiplex PCR; TCRdb's copy has only in-frame clones and leaves some out. V and J calls and clone size are given by that table; D and trimming were obtained from the DNA. The data show 250,000 or so clones, just under 90% seen once. The chain uses TRBV11-1 and TRBJ2-7; D perhaps matches TRBD1 (5 bases). This sequence was found in a man aged 25 to 40 with COVID-19, enrolled during active disease. The source material was peripheral blood. CDR3 protein: CASSPQGTYEQYF. DNA of the CDR3: TGTGCCAGCAGCCCTCAGGGAACCTACGAGCAGTACTTC. The entire variable domain, with the rest obtained from reference TRBV11-1 and TRBJ2-7, is as follows: EAEVAQSPRYKITEKSQAVAFWCDPISGHATLYWYRQILGQGPELLVQFQDESVVDDSQLPKDRFSAERLKGVDSTLKIQPAELGDSAMYLCASSPQGTYEQYFGPGTRLTVT.